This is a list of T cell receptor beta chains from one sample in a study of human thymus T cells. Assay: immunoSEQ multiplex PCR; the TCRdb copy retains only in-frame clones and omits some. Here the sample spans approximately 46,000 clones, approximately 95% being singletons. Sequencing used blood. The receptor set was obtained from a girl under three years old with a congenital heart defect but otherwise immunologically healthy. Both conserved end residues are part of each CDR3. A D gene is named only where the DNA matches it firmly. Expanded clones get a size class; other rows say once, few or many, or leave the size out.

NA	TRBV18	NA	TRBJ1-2	TGTGCCAGCTCACCCTACTCCGGGACGGGAAGAATTTATGAGCACGGCTACACCTTC	CASSPYSGTGRIYEHGYTF
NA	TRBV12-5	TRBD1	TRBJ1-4	TGTGCTAGTGGCTTTAACAGGGGTGAAAAACTGTTTTTT	CASGFNRGEKLFF
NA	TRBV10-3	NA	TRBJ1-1	TGTGCCATCGAGCCCGAGGGTGGGAGTGAAGCTTTCTTT	CAIEPEGGSEAFF
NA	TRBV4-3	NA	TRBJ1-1	TGCGCCAGCAGCCAAGTAATCAACAGGGACACTGAAGCTTTCTTT	CASSQVINRDTEAFF
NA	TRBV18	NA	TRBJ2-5	TGTGCCAGCTCACCACCTAGGGGACGTGAGGGAGAGACCCAGTACTTC	CASSPPRGREGETQYF
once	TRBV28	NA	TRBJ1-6	TGTGCCAGCAGTTTGAGGACCTTGAGTTATTCACCCCTCCACTTT	CASSLRTLSYSPLHF
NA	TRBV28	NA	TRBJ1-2	TGTGCCAGCAGTTTATATCAGAACTATGGCTACACCTTC	CASSLYQNYGYTF
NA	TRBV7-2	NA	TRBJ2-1	TGTGCCAGCAGCTTTTCCCTAGCTACAAGGAATGAGCAGTTCTTC	CASSFSLATRNEQFF
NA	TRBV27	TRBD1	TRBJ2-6	TGTGCCAGCAGGCACCGGGGGACAGGGGTGGCTGGGGCCAACGTCCTGACTTTC	CASRHRGTGVAGANVLTF
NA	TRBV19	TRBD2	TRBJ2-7	TGTGCCAGTAGCCCACTAGCGGGCAACTACGAGCAGTACTTC	CASSPLAGNYEQYF
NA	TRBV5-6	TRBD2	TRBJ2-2	TGTGCCAGCAGCTTGGCACTAGCGGGAGGCTCCGGGGAGCTGTTTTTT	CASSLALAGGSGELFF
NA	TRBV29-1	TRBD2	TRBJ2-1	TGCAGCGTAGTAGCGGGAGGTCGGTACAATGAGCAGTTCTTC	CSVVAGGRYNEQFF
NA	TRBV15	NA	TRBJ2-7	TGTGCCACCAGCAGAGATTGGCGGTCCTACGAGCAGTACTTC	CATSRDWRSYEQYF
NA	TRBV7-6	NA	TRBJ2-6	TGTGCCAGCAGCTTAGGTCCGACTGGGGCCAACGTCCTGACTTTC	CASSLGPTGANVLTF
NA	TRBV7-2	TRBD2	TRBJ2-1	TGTGCCAGCAGCTTAGGGATACGCGGGAGGGCTAACTACAATGAGCAGTTCTTC	CASSLGIRGRANYNEQFF
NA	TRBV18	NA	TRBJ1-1	TGTGCCAGCTCACCGAGGGAGACTGTTAACACTGAAGCTTTCTTT	CASSPRETVNTEAFF
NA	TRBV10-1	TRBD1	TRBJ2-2	TGCGCCAGCAGTGCCGACCCCGGGACAGGGAACACCGGGGAGCTGTTTTTT	CASSADPGTGNTGELFF
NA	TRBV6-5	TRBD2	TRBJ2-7	TGTGCCAGCAGTTACGGGGGGGAGGGGGAGCAGTACTTC	CASSYGGEGEQYF
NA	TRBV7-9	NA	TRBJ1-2	TGTGCCAGCAGCTTAGATGAGAACTATGGCTACACCTTC	CASSLDENYGYTF
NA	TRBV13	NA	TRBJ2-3	TGTGCCAGCAAGCCCCCAAAGGACCAAATTAATACAGATACGCAGTATTTT	CASKPPKDQINTDTQYF
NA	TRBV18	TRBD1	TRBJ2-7	TGTGCCAGCTCACCGGACAGGTTCGGGCACGAGCAGTACTTC	CASSPDRFGHEQYF
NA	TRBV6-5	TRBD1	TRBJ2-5	TGTGCCAGCACCCCACAGGGGGCGGAGGAGACCCAGTACTTC	CASTPQGAEETQYF
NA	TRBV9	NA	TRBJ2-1	TGTGCCAGCAGCGGAAGACCTAGGGGACCCTACAATGAGCAGTTCTTC	CASSGRPRGPYNEQFF
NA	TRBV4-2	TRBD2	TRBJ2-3	TGTGCCAGCAGCTCACGGACTAGCGGGAGGGATACGCAGTATTTT	CASSSRTSGRDTQYF
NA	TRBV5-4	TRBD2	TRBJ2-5	TGTGCCAGCAGCTTGGCACCGTCGGGCGGGAGATCCGACTTC	CASSLAPSGGRSDF
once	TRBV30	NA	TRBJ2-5	TGTGCCGGCGCCGGGACAAAAGAGACCCAGTACTTC	CAGAGTKETQYF
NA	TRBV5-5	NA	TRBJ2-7	TGTGCCAGCAGCTTCTCAAGGAGGCTAGCCTCGCTCGAGCAGTACTTC	CASSFSRRLASLEQYF
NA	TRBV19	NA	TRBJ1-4	TGTGCCAGTAGTATTTCTGGGGCGTTCAATGAAAAACTGTTTTTT	CASSISGAFNEKLFF
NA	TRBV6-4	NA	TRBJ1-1	TGTGCCAGCAGCCTTGAGGAGGGGACCACTGAAGCTTTCTTT	CASSLEEGTTEAFF
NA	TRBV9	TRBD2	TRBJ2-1	TGTGCCAGCAGCCCCGCCCCCCGCACGGGGGGCGTGGGACTAGCGGGACTTGGGAAGTTCTTC	CASSPAPRTGGVGLAGLGKFF
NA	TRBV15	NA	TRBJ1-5	TGTGCCACCAGCGCGGGCCTCGGAACAAGTCAGCCCCAGCATTTT	CATSAGLGTSQPQHF
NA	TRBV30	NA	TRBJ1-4	TGTGCCTGGAGTGTGCTCAGGGCCTCTAATGAAAAACTGTTTTTT	CAWSVLRASNEKLFF
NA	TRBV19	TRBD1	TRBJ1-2	TGTGCCAGTAGTGCGACAGGGGGCGATAACTATGGCTACACCTTC	CASSATGGDNYGYTF
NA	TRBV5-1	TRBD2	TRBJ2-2	TGCGCCAGCAGCTTGGGGGTAGCGGGAGGACTCACCGGGGAGCTGTTTTTT	CASSLGVAGGLTGELFF
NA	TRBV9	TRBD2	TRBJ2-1	TGTGCCAGCAGCGTAGGCGGGAGGGGATACAATGAGCAGTTCTTC	CASSVGGRGYNEQFF
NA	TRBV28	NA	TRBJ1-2	TGTGCCAGCAGTTTCGGGACAACTAACTATGGCTACACCTTC	CASSFGTTNYGYTF
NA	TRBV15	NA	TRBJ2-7	TGTGCCACCAGCAGGGCCTCAATGGAGCAGTACTTC	CATSRASMEQYF
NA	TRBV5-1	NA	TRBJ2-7	TGCGCCAGCAGCCTTCACAATGGGGGGGCCAAGGGCGAGCAGTACTTC	CASSLHNGGAKGEQYF
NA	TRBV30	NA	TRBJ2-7	TGTGCCTGGAGCTGGGGTTGGGGAACCTACGAGCAGTACTTC	CAWSWGWGTYEQYF
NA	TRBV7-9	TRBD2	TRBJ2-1	TGTGCCAGCAGCTTAGGGCTAGCGGGAAACAATGAGCAGTTCTTC	CASSLGLAGNNEQFF
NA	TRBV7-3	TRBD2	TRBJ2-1	TGTGCCAGCAGGCGCGGACTAGCGGGCTACAATGAGCAGTTCTTC	CASRRGLAGYNEQFF
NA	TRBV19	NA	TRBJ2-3	TGTGCCAGCCGACTCAGCGTTAGCACAGATACGCAGTATTTT	CASRLSVSTDTQYF
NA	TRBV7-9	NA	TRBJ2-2	TGTGCCAGCAGCTTAGATGGGGTCGGGGAGCTGTTTTTT	CASSLDGVGELFF
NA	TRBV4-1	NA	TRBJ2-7	TGCGCCAGCAGCCCCAAGCGACGGGACAAGAGCTCCTACGAGCAGTACTTC	CASSPKRRDKSSYEQYF
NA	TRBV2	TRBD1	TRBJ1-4	TGTGCCAGCAGAGGAGACAGGGTATCTAATGAAAAACTGTTTTTT	CASRGDRVSNEKLFF
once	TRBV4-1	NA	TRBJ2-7	TGCGCCAGCAGCCAGTCTTTGGCAGGAGGCCCCTACGAGCAGTACTTC	CASSQSLAGGPYEQYF
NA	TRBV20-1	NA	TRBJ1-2	TGCAGTGCTAGTGTAAGGGATGGCTACACCTTC	CSASVRDGYTF
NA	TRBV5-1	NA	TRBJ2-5	TGCGCCAGCAGCCCCGGCGCAGGAACGGAGACCCAGTACTTC	CASSPGAGTETQYF
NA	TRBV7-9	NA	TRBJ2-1	TGTGCCAGCAGCTTAACTCCCTACAATGAGCAGTTCTTC	CASSLTPYNEQFF
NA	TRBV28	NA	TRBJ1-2	TGTGCCAGCAGTTTGACAAACTATGGCTACACCTTC	CASSLTNYGYTF
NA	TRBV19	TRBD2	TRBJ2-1	TGTGCCAGTGGACTAGCGGGATTTCCCCTCAATGAGCAGTTCTTC	CASGLAGFPLNEQFF
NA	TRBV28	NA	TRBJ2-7	TGTGCCAGCAGTTTGGGGGGACGGAGCTCCTACGAGCAGTACTTC	CASSLGGRSSYEQYF
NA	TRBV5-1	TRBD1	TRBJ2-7	TGCGCCAGCAGCTTGGGGGACAGGGCCGAGCAGTACTTC	CASSLGDRAEQYF
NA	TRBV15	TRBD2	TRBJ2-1	TGTGCCACCAGCCACCTCTTAGCGGGAGGATACAATGAGCAGTTCTTC	CATSHLLAGGYNEQFF
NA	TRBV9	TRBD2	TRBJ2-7	TGTGCCAGCAGTAGGACTAGCGGGTACGAGCAGTACTTC	CASSRTSGYEQYF
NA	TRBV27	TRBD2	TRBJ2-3	TGTGCCAGCAGTTACGTAGGGGGGACTAGCGGGAGAGATACGCAGTATTTT	CASSYVGGTSGRDTQYF
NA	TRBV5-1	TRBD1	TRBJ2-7	TGCGCCAGCAGCTCTCACACCTTCGGGACAGAAAGCTCCTACGAGCAGTACTTC	CASSSHTFGTESSYEQYF
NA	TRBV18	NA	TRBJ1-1	TGTGCCAGCTCACCTTCGGGATTGGGGAACACTGAAGCTTTCTTT	CASSPSGLGNTEAFF
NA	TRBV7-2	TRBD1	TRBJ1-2	TGTGCCAGCAGCCACATACCCCGACAGGGGGTGGGAGACTATGGCTACACCTTC	CASSHIPRQGVGDYGYTF
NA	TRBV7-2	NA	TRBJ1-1	TGTGCCAGCAGCTTCCAGGCAGGTGCGAACACTGAAGCTTTCTTT	CASSFQAGANTEAFF